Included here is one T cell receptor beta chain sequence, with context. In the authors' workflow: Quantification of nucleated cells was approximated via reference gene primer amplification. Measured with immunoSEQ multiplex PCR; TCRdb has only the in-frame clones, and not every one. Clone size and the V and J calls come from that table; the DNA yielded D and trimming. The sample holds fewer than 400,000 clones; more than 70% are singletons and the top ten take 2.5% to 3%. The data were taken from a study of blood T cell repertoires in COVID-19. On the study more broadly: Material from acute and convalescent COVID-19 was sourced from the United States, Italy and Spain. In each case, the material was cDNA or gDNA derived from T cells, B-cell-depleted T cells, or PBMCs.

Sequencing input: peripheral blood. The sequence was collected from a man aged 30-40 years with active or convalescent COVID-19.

The CDR3 DNA reads TGTGCCAGTAGTGGAGGGACAGGGCAGAACTATGGCTACACCTTC. Translated, it gives CASSGGTGQNYGYTF. The rearrangement joins TRBV19 to TRBJ1-2; 9 positions match TRBD1. The CDR3 has 15 amino acids. V dropped 5 bases and J dropped 2; count of bases not matched to a gene: 6. Germline values: CDR1 LNHDA, CDR2 SQIVND (reference sequence).